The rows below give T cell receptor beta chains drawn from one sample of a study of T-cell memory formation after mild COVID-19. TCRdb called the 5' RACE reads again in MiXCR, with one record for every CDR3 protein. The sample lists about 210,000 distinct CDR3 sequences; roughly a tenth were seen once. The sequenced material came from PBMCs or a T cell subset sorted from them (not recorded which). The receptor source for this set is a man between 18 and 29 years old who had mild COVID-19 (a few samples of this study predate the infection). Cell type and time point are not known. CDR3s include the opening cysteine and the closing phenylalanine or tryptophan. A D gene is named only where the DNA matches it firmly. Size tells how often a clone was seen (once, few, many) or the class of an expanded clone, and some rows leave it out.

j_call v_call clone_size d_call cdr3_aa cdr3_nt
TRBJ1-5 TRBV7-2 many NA CASSFGGAQPQHF TGTGCCAGCAGCTTTGGGGGCGCGCAGCCCCAGCATTTT
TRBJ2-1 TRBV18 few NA CASSPSGGRGEQFF TGTGCCAGCTCACCGAGTGGGGGGCGAGGTGAGCAGTTCTTC
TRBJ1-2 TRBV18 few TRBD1 CASSNRDSLNYGYTF TGTGCCAGCTCAAACCGGGACAGCTTAAACTATGGCTACACCTTC
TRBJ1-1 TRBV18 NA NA CASSPLEVGRSEAFF TGTGCCAGCTCACCACTCGAGGTGGGGCGGAGTGAAGCTTTCTTT
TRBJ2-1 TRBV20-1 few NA CSARPLSNEQFF TGCAGTGCTAGACCCCTGAGCAATGAGCAGTTCTTC
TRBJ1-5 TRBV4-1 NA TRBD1 CASSPVGQGNQPQHF TGCGCCAGCAGCCCGGTTGGACAGGGGAATCAGCCCCAGCATTTT
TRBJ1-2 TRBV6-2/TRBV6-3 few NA CASSGQFYGYTF TGTGCCAGCAGTGGACAGTTCTATGGCTACACCTTC
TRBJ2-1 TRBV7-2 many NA CASSYLRSNEQFF TGTGCCAGCAGCTATCTCCGGTCCAATGAGCAGTTCTTC
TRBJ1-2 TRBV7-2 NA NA CASSSYNYGYTF TGTGCCAGCAGCTCTTATAACTATGGCTACACCTTC
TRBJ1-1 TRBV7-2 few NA CASSLAQGSATEAFF TGTGCCAGCAGCTTAGCCCAGGGAAGTGCGACTGAAGCTTTCTTT
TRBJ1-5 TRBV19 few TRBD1 CASRAGTGRYQPQHF TGTGCCAGTAGAGCCGGGACAGGGCGATATCAGCCCCAGCATTTT
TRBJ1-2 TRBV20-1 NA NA CSALEGPQLNYGYTF TGCAGTGCACTTGAGGGACCGCAGCTTAACTATGGCTACACCTTC
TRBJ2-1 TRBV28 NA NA CASSPGAAGYNEQFF TGTGCCAGCAGCCCGGGGGCCGCGGGATACAATGAGCAGTTCTTC
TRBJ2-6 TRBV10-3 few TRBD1 CAISGFRDRRSGANVLTF TGTGCCATCAGTGGATTCCGGGACAGACGCTCTGGGGCCAACGTCCTGACTTTC
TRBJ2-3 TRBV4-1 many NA CASSAPGGPDTQYF TGCGCCAGCAGCGCCCCGGGTGGTCCAGATACGCAGTATTTT
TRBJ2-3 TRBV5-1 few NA CASSLTKWAVSTDTQYF TGCGCCAGCAGCTTGACGAAATGGGCGGTTAGCACAGATACGCAGTATTTT
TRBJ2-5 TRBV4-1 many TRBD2 CASSQAPGGRQTQYF TGCGCCAGCAGCCAAGCCCCGGGGGGGCGTCAGACCCAGTACTTC
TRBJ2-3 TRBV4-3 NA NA CASSQVGGFASTDTQYF TGCGCCAGCAGCCAAGTCGGCGGGTTCGCTAGCACAGATACGCAGTATTTT
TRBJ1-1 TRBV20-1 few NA CSARDHGGRDTEAFF TGCAGTGCTAGAGATCATGGGGGAAGGGACACTGAAGCTTTCTTT
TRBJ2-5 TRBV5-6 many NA CASGDGGRETQYF TGTGCCAGCGGAGACGGGGGAAGGGAGACCCAGTACTTC
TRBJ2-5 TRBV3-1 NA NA CASSQGSGPQETQYF TGTGCCAGCAGCCAAGGTTCAGGACCACAAGAGACCCAGTACTTC
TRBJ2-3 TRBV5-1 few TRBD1 CASSPRVGFLRDRGPLDTDTQYF TGCGCCAGCAGCCCGCGTGTTGGCTTCCTTCGGGACAGGGGGCCCCTCGACACAGATACGCAGTATTTT
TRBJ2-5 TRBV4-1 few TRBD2 CASSRELAGGLQETQYF TGCGCCAGCAGCCGCGAGTTAGCGGGGGGCCTCCAAGAGACCCAGTACTTC
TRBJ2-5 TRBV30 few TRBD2 CAWSVAASGGETQYF TGTGCCTGGAGTGTAGCGGCCAGCGGGGGGGAGACCCAGTACTTC
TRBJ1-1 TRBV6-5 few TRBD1 CASSYIGQEIF TGTGCCAGCAGTTACATAGGACAGGAGATTTTT
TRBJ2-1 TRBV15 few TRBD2 CATSPSPGLALNEQFF TGTGCCACCAGCCCTTCCCCGGGACTAGCGTTAAATGAGCAGTTCTTC
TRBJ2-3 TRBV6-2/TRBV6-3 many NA CASRGGLSTDTQYF TGTGCCAGCAGGGGGGGACTGAGCACAGATACGCAGTATTTT
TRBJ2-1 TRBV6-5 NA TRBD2 CASRDSSGGSYNEQFF TGTGCCAGCAGAGACTCTAGCGGGGGTTCCTACAATGAGCAGTTCTTC
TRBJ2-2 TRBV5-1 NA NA CASSLAPQKPELFF TGCGCCAGCAGCTTGGCCCCTCAAAAACCAGAGCTGTTTTTT
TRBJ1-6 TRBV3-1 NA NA CASSQVTLTASPLHF TGTGCCAGCAGCCAAGTAACCCTAACGGCTTCACCCCTCCACTTT
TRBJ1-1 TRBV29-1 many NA CSVDRGLNTEAFF TGCAGCGTTGACCGGGGGCTGAACACTGAAGCTTTCTTT
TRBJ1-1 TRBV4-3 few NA CASSQDRTTGNTEAFF TGCGCCAGCAGCCAAGATCGGACGACAGGGAACACTGAAGCTTTCTTT
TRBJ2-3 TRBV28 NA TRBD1 CASSSPRTGLRDTQYF TGTGCCAGCAGTTCCCCCAGGACAGGGTTGAGAGATACGCAGTATTTT
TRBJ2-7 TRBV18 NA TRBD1 CASSPGQGNEQYF TGTGCCAGCTCACCGGGACAGGGGAACGAGCAGTACTTC
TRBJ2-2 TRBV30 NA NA CAWSPGADTGELFF TGTGCCTGGAGTCCTGGGGCCGACACCGGGGAGCTGTTTTTT
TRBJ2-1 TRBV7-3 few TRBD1 CASSLQGASYNEQFF TGTGCCAGCAGCTTGCAGGGGGCGTCCTACAATGAGCAGTTCTTC
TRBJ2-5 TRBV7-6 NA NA CASSWTVLETQYF TGTGCCAGCAGTTGGACGGTTCTAGAGACCCAGTACTTC
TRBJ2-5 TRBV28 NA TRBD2 CASGLLARVYKETQYF TGTGCCAGCGGCCTACTAGCGCGGGTCTATAAAGAGACCCAGTACTTC
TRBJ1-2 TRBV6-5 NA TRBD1 CASRNRGNGYTF TGTGCCAGCAGGAACAGGGGAAATGGCTACACCTTC
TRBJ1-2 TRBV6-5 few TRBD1 CASSWDRGYGYTF TGTGCCAGCAGTTGGGACAGGGGGTATGGCTACACCTTC
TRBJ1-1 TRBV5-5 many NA CASSFIAGNTEAFF TGTGCCAGCAGCTTCATAGCCGGTAACACTGAAGCTTTCTTT
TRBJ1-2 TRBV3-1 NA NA CASRDLGRHGYTF TGTGCCAGCAGAGACCTCGGACGCCATGGCTACACCTTC
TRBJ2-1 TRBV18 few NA CASSPIGGGYNEQFF TGTGCCAGCTCACCAATCGGGGGTGGCTACAATGAGCAGTTCTTC
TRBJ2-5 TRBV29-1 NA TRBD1 CSVLRGTGGETQYF TGCAGCGTCCTTAGAGGGACAGGGGGAGAGACCCAGTACTTC
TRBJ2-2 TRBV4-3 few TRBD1 CASSQDDRGGTGELFF TGCGCCAGCAGCCAAGACGACAGGGGGGGCACCGGGGAGCTGTTTTTT
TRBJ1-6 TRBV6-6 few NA CASSYVGVFGYNSPLHF TGTGCCAGCAGTTACGTCGGGGTTTTTGGGTATAATTCACCCCTCCACTTT
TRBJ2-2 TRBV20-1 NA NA CSAESGTHPWGELFF TGCAGTGCGGAGTCCGGGACACACCCCTGGGGGGAGCTGTTTTTT
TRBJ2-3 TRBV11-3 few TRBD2 CASSLSGLAGFTDTQYF TGTGCCAGCAGCTTATCAGGACTAGCGGGGTTCACAGATACGCAGTATTTT
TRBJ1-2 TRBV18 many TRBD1 CASSPVTGRNYGYTF TGTGCCAGCTCACCCGTGACAGGGAGAAACTATGGCTACACCTTC
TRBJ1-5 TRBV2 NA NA CASVQEYSNQPQHF TGTGCCAGCGTACAGGAATATAGCAATCAGCCCCAGCATTTT
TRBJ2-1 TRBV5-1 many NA CASSLAMGTYNEQFF TGCGCCAGCAGCTTGGCCATGGGCACCTACAATGAGCAGTTCTTC
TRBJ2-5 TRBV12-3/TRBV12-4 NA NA CASSFLQVQETQYF TGTGCCAGCAGTTTCCTCCAGGTCCAAGAGACCCAGTACTTC
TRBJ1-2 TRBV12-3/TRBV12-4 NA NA CASSSAWAYGYTF TGTGCCAGCAGTTCGGCCTGGGCCTATGGCTACACCTTC
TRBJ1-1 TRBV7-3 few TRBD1 CASSPGQGRTEAFF TGTGCCAGCAGCCCCGGACAGGGGAGGACTGAAGCTTTCTTT
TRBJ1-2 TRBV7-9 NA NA CASSLDAGGVGYTF TGTGCCAGCAGCTTAGACGCGGGGGGTGTCGGCTACACCTTC